This entry lists 10 T cell receptor beta chains sequenced from one sample in a study of blood T cell repertoires in COVID-19. The assay was immunoSEQ multiplex PCR, and TCRdb's table has in-frame clones only and misses some. The repertoire consists of 55,000 to 70,000 clones, with over 75% occurring once and the leading ten covering 3.5%. Sequencing was performed on peripheral blood. The source of these receptors is a woman of 80 years or more with acute or convalescent COVID-19.

This clone was seen a few times. J is TRBJ1-2 and V is TRBV14; no reliable D call. The CDR3 length is 13 residues. Trimming shortened V by 0 bases and J by 5 bases, and 7 bases separated the two germline ends. Per germline, CDR1 SGHDN and CDR2 FVKESK. CDR3 loop: CASSQDLAYGYTF. Written as DNA, the CDR3 is TGTGCCAGCAGCCAAGATTTGGCTTATGGCTACACCTTC.

The chain combines TRBV7-6 with TRBJ1-1; D possibly corresponds to TRBD1 (5 bases). Germline V CDR1 and CDR2: SGHVS, FNYEAQ. The V end lost 3 bases, the J end lost 0 bases, and 8 bases lay between the germline ends. The CDR3 consists of 14 residues. This CDR3 is CASSLGLLNTEAFF. CDR3 DNA sequence: TGTGCCAGCAGCTTGGGACTGCTGAACACTGAAGCTTTCTTT.

The rearrangement uses TRBV5-6 and TRBJ2-7; the match to TRBD2 covers 12 bases. Trimming removed 4 bases from V and 6 bases from J; junction bases left unmatched: 8. Looked up from germline, CDR1 is SGHDT and CDR2 is YYEEEE. CDR3 size: 15 residues. CDR3 in DNA: TGTGCCAGCAGCACCCCCGGACTAGCGGGGATCGAGCAGTACTTC. Encoded protein: CASSTPGLAGIEQYF.

In this sample, this clone turned up a few times. This sequence joins TRBV9 and TRBJ1-2, with D perhaps matching TRBD1 (6 bases). V lost 0 bases to trimming and J lost 0 bases, with 9 bases between them. The CDR3 is 15 amino acids. The V gene's germline CDR1 is SGDLS and CDR2 YYNGEE. Here the CDR3 DNA reads TGTGCCAGCAGCGTAGAAACAGGGCCTAACTATGGCTACACCTTC. This sequence encodes CASSVETGPNYGYTF.

The chain employs TRBV10-3 and TRBJ1-2; D is perhaps TRBD1 (6 bases). The CDR3 covers 16 residues. V was trimmed by 3 bases and J by 5 bases, leaving 19 bases between them. Germline V gives CDR1 ENHRY, CDR2 SYGVKD. This CDR3 is CAISELGAGKLYGYTF. The CDR3 bases are TGTGCCATCAGTGAACTGGGGGCAGGGAAACTATATGGCTACACCTTC.

The chain recombines TRBV5-1 with TRBJ2-5, with a weak D call TRBD2 (5 bases). In germline, CDR1 is SGHRS, CDR2 YFSETQ. CDR3 length: 13 amino acids. V was shortened by 3 bases and J by 5 bases, with 11 bases between the two germline ends. DNA of the CDR3: TGCGCCAGCAGCTCCGCTAGCTCCGAGACCCAGTACTTC. It is translated as CASSSASSETQYF.

This clone was seen once. The gene calls are TRBV11-2 and TRBJ2-1; 9 bases fit TRBD2. V lost 5 bases to trimming and J lost 8 bases; unmatched junction nucleotides: 13. The CDR3 has 16 residues. Germline assignment: CDR1 SGHAT and CDR2 FQNNGV. CDR3 coding DNA: TGTGCCAGCAGCATAGGAGCGGCGGGAGGGGGGGATGAGCAGTTCTTC. Protein: CASSIGAAGGGDEQFF.

The V call is TRBV19, the J call TRBJ2-2; TRBD1 agrees at 7 bases. The CDR3 has 14 amino acids. With 3 bases clipped from V and 4 bases from J, the junction kept 2 bases outside the gene matches. CDR1 is LNHDA, CDR2 SQIVND, per germline (reference sequence). Here the CDR3 reads CASSINRGTGELFF. The DNA for the CDR3 is TGTGCCAGTAGTATTAACAGGGGCACCGGGGAGCTGTTTTTT.

This chain links TRBV7-2 with TRBJ2-7; D uncertain. The CDR3 is 12 residues long. V was cut by 4 bases and J by 3 bases, with 7 bases left in between. The germline gives CDR1 SGHTA, CDR2 FQGNSA. CDR3 nucleotides: TGTGCCAGCAGCTCCGAGCTCTACGAGCAGTACTTC. Translation gives CASSSELYEQYF.

The rearrangement uses TRBV2 and TRBJ2-7; a possible D gene is TRBD2 (5 bases). V lost 6 bases to trimming and J lost 2 bases, with 8 bases between them. This CDR3 comprises 12 residues. The germline gives CDR1 SNHLY, CDR2 FYNNEI. The CDR3 region is CASSEGAYEQYF. The CDR3 DNA is TGTGCCAGCAGCGAGGGTGCCTACGAGCAGTACTTC.